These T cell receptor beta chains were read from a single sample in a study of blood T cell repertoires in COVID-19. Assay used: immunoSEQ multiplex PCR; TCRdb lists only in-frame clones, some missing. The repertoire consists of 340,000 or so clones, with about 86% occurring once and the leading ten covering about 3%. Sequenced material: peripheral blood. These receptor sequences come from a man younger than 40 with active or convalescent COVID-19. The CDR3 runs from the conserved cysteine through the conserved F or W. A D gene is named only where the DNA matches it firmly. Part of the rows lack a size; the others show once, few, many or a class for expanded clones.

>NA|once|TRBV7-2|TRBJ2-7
CASSLGHQYEQYF
TGTGCCAGCAGCTTGGGACATCAATACGAGCAGTACTTC
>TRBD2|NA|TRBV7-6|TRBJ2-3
CASSLGLAGDPSTDTQYF
TGTGCCAGCAGCTTAGGACTAGCGGGAGACCCTAGCACAGATACGCAGTATTTT
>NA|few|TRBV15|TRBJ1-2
CATSRSRDLGGDGYTF
TGTGCCACCAGCAGGTCCCGGGACCTCGGGGGAGATGGCTACACCTTC
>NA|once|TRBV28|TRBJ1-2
CASSSRDSYTF
TGTGCCAGCAGTTCCAGGGATAGCTACACCTTC
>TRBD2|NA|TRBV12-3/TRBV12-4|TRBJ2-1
CASSFSGRARDFF
TGTGCCAGCAGTTTTTCGGGGAGGGCTCGGGACTTCTTC
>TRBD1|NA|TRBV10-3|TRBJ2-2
CAITGTGRPGELFF
TGTGCCATCACCGGGACAGGGAGGCCCGGGGAGCTGTTTTTT
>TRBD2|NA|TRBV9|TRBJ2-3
CASSPSGRGAADTQYF
TGTGCCAGCAGCCCCTCGGGGCGGGGGGCTGCAGATACGCAGTATTTT
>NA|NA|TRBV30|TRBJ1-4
CACLLNEKLFF
TGTGCCTGTTTACTCAATGAAAAACTGTTTTTT
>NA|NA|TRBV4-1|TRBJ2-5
CASSQDEREETQYF
TGCGCCAGCAGCCAAGACGAGAGAGAAGAGACCCAGTACTTC
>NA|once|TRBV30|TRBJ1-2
CAWSAGVSYGYTF
TGTGCCTGGAGTGCCGGGGTTTCGTATGGCTACACCTTC
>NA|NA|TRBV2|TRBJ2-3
CASKYYPSSTDTQYF
TGTGCCAGCAAGTACTACCCATCTAGCACAGATACGCAGTATTTT
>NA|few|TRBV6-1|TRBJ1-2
CASSEPNRGGNGYTF
TGTGCCAGCAGTGAACCCAATAGGGGGGGCAATGGCTACACCTTC
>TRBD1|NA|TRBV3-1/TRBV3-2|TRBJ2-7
CASSQGTGDYEQYF
TGTGCCAGCAGCCAGGGGACAGGGGACTACGAGCAGTACTTC
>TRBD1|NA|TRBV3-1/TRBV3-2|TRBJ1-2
CASSWDRGPYGYTF
TGTGCCAGCAGTTGGGACAGGGGGCCCTATGGCTACACCTTC
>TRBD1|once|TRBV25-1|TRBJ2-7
CAARTGEGEQYF
TGTGCCGCCCGGACAGGGGAGGGCGAGCAGTACTTC
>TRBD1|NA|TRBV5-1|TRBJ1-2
CASSQGQPDYTF
TGCGCCAGCAGCCAGGGACAGCCGGACTACACCTTC
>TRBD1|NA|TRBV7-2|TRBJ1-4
CASSSGQGGEKLFF
TGTGCCAGCAGCTCGGGACAGGGAGGAGAAAAACTGTTTTTT
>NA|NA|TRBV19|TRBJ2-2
CASPVSGNNTGELFF
TGTGCCAGCCCGGTGAGCGGAAACAACACCGGGGAGCTGTTTTTT
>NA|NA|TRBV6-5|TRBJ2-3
CASTSAEDSADTQYF
TGTGCCAGCACCTCGGCGGAGGATAGCGCAGATACGCAGTATTTT
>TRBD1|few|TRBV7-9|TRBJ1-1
CASSSRGPALPEAFF
TGTGCCAGCAGCTCGAGGGGGCCCGCCCTACCTGAAGCTTTCTTT
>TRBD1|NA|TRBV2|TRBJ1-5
CASSLTGYQPQHF
TGTGCCAGCAGCCTGACAGGGTATCAGCCCCAGCATTTT
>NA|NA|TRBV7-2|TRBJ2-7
CASSPEGALYEQYF
TGTGCCAGCAGCCCCGAAGGGGCGCTCTACGAGCAGTACTTC
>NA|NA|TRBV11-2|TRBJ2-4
CASSSGNKNIQYF
TGTGCCAGCAGCTCCGGGAATAAAAACATTCAGTACTTC
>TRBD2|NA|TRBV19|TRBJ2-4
CATGLAGGRGIQYF
TGTGCCACTGGACTAGCGGGAGGGCGGGGCATTCAGTACTTC
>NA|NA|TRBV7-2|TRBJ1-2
CASSLPQSRNYGYTF
TGTGCCAGCAGCTTACCACAGAGCCGTAACTATGGCTACACCTTC
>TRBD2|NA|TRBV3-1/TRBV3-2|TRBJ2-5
CASSQGAGEGWETQYF
TGTGCCAGCAGCCAAGGAGCGGGAGAGGGATGGGAGACCCAGTACTTC
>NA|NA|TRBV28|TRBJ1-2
CASSPPGIDYGYTF
TGTGCCAGCAGTCCCCCGGGAATTGACTATGGCTACACCTTC
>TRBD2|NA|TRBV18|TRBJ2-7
CASSPGLADYEQYF
TGTGCCAGCTCACCGGGACTAGCGGACTACGAGCAGTACTTC
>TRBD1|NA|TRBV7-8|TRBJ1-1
CASSLPTGGLAEAFF
TGTGCCAGCAGCCTCCCGACAGGGGGGTTAGCTGAAGCTTTCTTT
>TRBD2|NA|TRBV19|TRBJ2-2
CASRWASGRTNTGELFF
TGTGCCAGTCGATGGGCTAGCGGGAGGACGAACACCGGGGAGCTGTTTTTT
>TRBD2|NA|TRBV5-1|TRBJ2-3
CASSLAPGLALTDTQYF
TGCGCCAGCAGCTTGGCCCCCGGACTAGCGCTCACAGATACGCAGTATTTT
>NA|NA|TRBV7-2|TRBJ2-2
CASRYGTQTGELFF
TGTGCCAGCAGATACGGGACTCAAACCGGGGAGCTGTTTTTT
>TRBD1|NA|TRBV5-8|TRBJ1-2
CASTFGQGYYGYTF
TGTGCCAGCACCTTTGGACAGGGGTACTATGGCTACACCTTC
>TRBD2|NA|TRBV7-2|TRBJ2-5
CASSLGGAGTSKETQYF
TGTGCCAGCAGCTTAGGTGGAGCCGGGACTAGCAAAGAGACCCAGTACTTC
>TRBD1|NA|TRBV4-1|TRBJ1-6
CASSLLIQGGRGNSPLHF
TGCGCCAGCAGCCTGTTGATCCAGGGAGGCAGGGGGAATTCACCCCTCCACTTT
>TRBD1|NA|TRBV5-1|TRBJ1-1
CASSLGGGNTEAFF
TGCGCCAGCAGCTTGGGAGGGGGCAACACTGAAGCTTTCTTT
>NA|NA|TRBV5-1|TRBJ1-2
CASSLVEGVYGYTF
TGCGCCAGCAGCTTGGTGGAAGGGGTCTATGGCTACACCTTC
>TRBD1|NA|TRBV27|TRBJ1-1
CASSLTGGNTEAFF
TGTGCCAGCAGTCTGACAGGGGGGAACACTGAAGCTTTCTTT